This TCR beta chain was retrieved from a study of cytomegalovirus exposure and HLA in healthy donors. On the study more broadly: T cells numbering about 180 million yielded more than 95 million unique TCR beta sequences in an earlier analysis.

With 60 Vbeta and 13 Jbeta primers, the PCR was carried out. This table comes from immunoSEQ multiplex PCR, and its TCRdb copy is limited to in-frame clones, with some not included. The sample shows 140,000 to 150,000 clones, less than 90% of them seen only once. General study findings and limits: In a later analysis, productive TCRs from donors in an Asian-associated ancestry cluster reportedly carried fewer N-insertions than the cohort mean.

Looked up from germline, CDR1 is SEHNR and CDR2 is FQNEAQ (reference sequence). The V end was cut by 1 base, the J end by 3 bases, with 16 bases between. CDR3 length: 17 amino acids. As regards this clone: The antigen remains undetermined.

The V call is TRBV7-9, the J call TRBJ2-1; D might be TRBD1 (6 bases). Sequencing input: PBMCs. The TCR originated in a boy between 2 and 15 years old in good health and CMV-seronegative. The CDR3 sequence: CASSLGYRGGRYNEQFF. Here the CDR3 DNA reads TGTGCCAGCAGCTTAGGTTATCGAGGGGGACGCTACAATGAGCAGTTCTTC.